Detailed here is one TCR beta chain. Its antigen is not identified. This entry belongs to a study of cytomegalovirus exposure and HLA in healthy donors. Regarding the study as a whole: The authors enumerated roughly 160 TCR beta chains as linked to cytomegalovirus. Researchers left out some V segments, among them TRBV6-2 and TRBV6-3, as indistinguishable. Common viral pathogens (according to a later analysis) appeared linked to several of the most significant clusters. In a later analysis, most CMV-associated TCR beta chains appeared HLA-restricted.

Trimming shortened V by 5 bases and J by 8 bases, and 10 bases separated the two germline ends. The CDR3 has 12 amino acids. Germline-derived CDR1 and CDR2 are MDHEN and SYDVKM. The study ran its PCR with 60 Vbeta and 13 Jbeta primers. Repertoires were generated with immunoSEQ multiplex PCR, while TCRdb's copy carries only in-frame clones and drops some. The table includes about 140,000 clones, roughly 79% detected once. The sample was PBMCs. The chain combines TRBV28 with TRBJ1-5; D is perhaps TRBD1 (6 bases). This sequence originates from a man younger than 40 in good health and CMV-seropositive. The DNA for the CDR3 is TGTGCCAGCAGTACCCAGGGGAAGCCCCAGCATTTT. The encoded protein is CASSTQGKPQHF.